This T cell receptor (beta chain) derives from a study of shared clonotypes between healthy human individuals. Study-level background: Aged between 18 and 49, the donors were two women and three men. Researchers assigned three CD4 naive, three CD4 memory, two CD8 naive and one CD8 memory plate to each donor. Findings of the study overall: The donor pool, a small one, limited the genetic and exposure-history diversity represented.

Positively selected for CCR7, the CD45RO-negative cells used as naive CD8 cells excluded terminally differentiated effector memory CD45RA+ cells. Execution of the assay was at deep level. The protocol was immunoSEQ multiplex PCR, while the TCRdb copy is restricted to in-frame clones and leaves out a portion. The sample has around 1.9 million clones, 90% to 95% seen once; the top ten hold about 1.8%. Germline CDR1 is MDHEN and CDR2 is SYDVKM. The V end was cut by 5 bases, the J end by 7 bases, with 24 bases between. The CDR3 has 17 amino acids. Regarding this clone: Its antigen is still unknown.

The chain uses TRBV28 and TRBJ2-1; D perhaps matches TRBD2 (6 bases). The sample comprised naive CD8+ T cells from PBMCs. The receptor was isolated from a young man in good health. Some clones in this sample may be carry-over from other donors' samples. The CDR3 DNA reads as TGTGCCAGCAGTGAGGAACCGGGACTCGGGTTTTGGAATGAGCAGTTCTTC. This codes for CASSEEPGLGFWNEQFF.